Shown below are 29 T cell receptor beta chains from a single sample sequenced in a study of T cells of healthy individuals. MiXCR, run by TCRdb on the 5' RACE reads, gives a single entry per CDR3 protein. The sample has about 96,000 distinct CDR3 sequences; roughly a sixth are singletons. The receptors come from a human donor in good health.

This clonotype was detected a few times. The rearrangement joins TRBV11-2 to TRBJ2-2, with no clear D. Looked up from germline, CDR1 is SGHAT and CDR2 is FQNNGV. V lost 0 bases, J lost 1 base, and 9 bases lay in between. There are 16 residues in the CDR3. CDR3 coding DNA: TGTGCCAGCAGCTTAGACCCCTATGTGAACACCGGGGAGCTGTTTTTT. Translation gives CASSLDPYVNTGELFF. The variable domain in full, with the rest retrieved from reference TRBV11-2 and TRBJ2-2, is EAGVAQSPRYKIIEKRQSVAFWCNPISGHATLYWYQQILGQGPKLLIQFQNNGVVDDSQLPKDRFSAERLKGVDSTLKIQPAKLEDSAVYLCASSLDPYVNTGELFFGEGSRLTVL.

This sequence joins TRBV20-1 and TRBJ2-7, with a tentative D call TRBD2 (5 bases). The germline V gene encodes CDR1 DFQATT and CDR2 SNEGSKA (reference sequence). The CDR3 extends over 12 amino acids. Between the trimmed V and J ends, which lost 1 base and 3 bases, there was a span of 7 bases. The CDR3 sequence: CSARVRGYEQYF. In DNA, the CDR3 is TGCAGTGCTAGAGTTCGGGGCTACGAGCAGTACTTC.

The sample holds a few counts of this clonotype. V and J are TRBV27 and TRBJ1-2, with D possibly TRBD1 on 5 matching bases. Trimming cost V 3 bases and J 1 base, with 21 bases left between them. The CDR3 extends over 18 amino acids. CDR1 MNHEY and CDR2 SMNVEV come from the germline V gene (reference sequence). The DNA of the CDR3 is TGTGCCAGCAGTTTGCCACCGGACAAGGGAGTGGGTAACTATGGCTACACCTTC. Translating gives CASSLPPDKGVGNYGYTF.

The CDR3 DNA sequence: TGTGCATTGGGGGCAGGGGGACCCTACGAGCAGTACTTC. Its protein is CALGAGGPYEQYF. This sequence joins TRBV2 and TRBJ2-7; the match to TRBD1 covers 7 bases. The germline CDR1 and CDR2 sequences are SNHLY and FYNNEI. The CDR3 contains 13 residues. Variable domain in full (rest from reference TRBV2 and TRBJ2-7): EPEVTQTPSHQVTQMGQEVILRCVPISNHLYFYWYRQILGQKVEFLVSFYNNEISEKSEIFDDQFSVERPDGSNFTLKIRSTKLEDSAMYFCALGAGGPYEQYFGPGTRLTVT.

This clonotype showed up many times. This chain uses TRBV6-5 with TRBJ1-1; D is unresolved. Germline CDR1 MNHEY, CDR2 SVGAGI. This CDR3 spans 13 amino acids. Trimming left V 2 bases short and J 2 bases short, with 6 bases between. CDR3 in amino acids: CASSYQENTEAFF. In nucleotides, the CDR3 is TGTGCCAGCAGTTACCAGGAAAACACTGAAGCTTTCTTT.

This clonotype was seen at least ten times. V and J are TRBV29-1 and TRBJ2-7, with 9 bases matching TRBD1. This CDR3 is 12 amino acids long. CDR1 is SQVTM and CDR2 is ANQGSEA in the germline V gene. The ends lost 3 bases at V and 3 bases at J; junction bases unmatched: 0. The CDR3 is CSVEGQGYEQYF. CDR3 DNA: TGCAGCGTTGAGGGACAGGGCTACGAGCAGTACTTC.

The table lists this clonotype with many counts. The rearrangement joins TRBV20-1 to TRBJ1-4; D might be TRBD1 (6 bases). Between the trimmed V and J ends, which lost 0 bases and 7 bases, there was a span of 15 bases. This CDR3 is built from 15 residues. The germline CDR1 and CDR2 sequences are DFQATT and SNEGSKA (reference sequence). CDR3 amino acids: CSARDGGAIGEKLFF. In nucleotides, the CDR3 is TGCAGTGCTAGAGATGGGGGGGCTATCGGTGAAAAACTGTTTTTT.

This clonotype was detected ten times or more. This sequence joins TRBV28 and TRBJ2-7; D not certain. The V end was cut by 5 bases, the J end by 5 bases, with 19 bases between. From germline, CDR1 is MDHEN and CDR2 SYDVKM. The CDR3 runs to 15 residues. The CDR3 nucleotides are TGTGCCAGCAGTCTACCCCGGGCGGAACTCCACGAGCAGTACTTC. It is translated as CASSLPRAELHEQYF.

This clonotype was detected only a few times. The chain uses TRBV10-3 and TRBJ2-3, with a tentative D call TRBD2 (6 bases). The CDR3 covers 13 residues. The V gene lost 9 bases and the J gene lost 6 bases, with 16 bases spanning the gap. Per germline, CDR1 ENHRY and CDR2 SYGVKD. The CDR3 bases are TGTGCCATTAGGGACTCCATCCCGGATACGCAGTATTTT. It is translated as CAIRDSIPDTQYF.

This clonotype was detected only a few times. Here the CDR3 DNA reads TGCGCCAGCAGCCCCGGGACATACAAAGGCTACACCTTC. This encodes CASSPGTYKGYTF. This chain connects TRBV4-1 to TRBJ1-2; maybe TRBD1 (6 bases). Per germline, CDR1 MGHRA and CDR2 YSYEKL. Deletions cut 4 bases from V and 8 bases from J, with 14 bases between. The CDR3 is 13 amino acids.

This clonotype was recorded a few times. The chain is built from TRBV7-8 and TRBJ2-1, with TRBD2 matching 7 bases. Germline-derived CDR1 and CDR2 are SGHVS and FQNEAQ. The CDR3 is 14 amino acids. V was clipped by 5 bases and J by 8 bases; unmatched bases: 9. The CDR3: CASSRRWGRDEQFF. CDR3 nucleotides: TGTGCCAGCAGCCGACGATGGGGGAGGGATGAGCAGTTCTTC. The entire variable domain, with the rest obtained from reference TRBV7-8 and TRBJ2-1, is as follows: GAGVSQSPRYKVAKRGQDVALRCDPISGHVSLFWYQQALGQGPEFLTYFQNEAQLDKSGLPSDRFFAERPEGSVSTLKIQRTQQEDSAVYLCASSRRWGRDEQFFGPGTRLTVL.

The chain uses TRBV5-1 and TRBJ2-4; possibly TRBD1 or TRBD2 for D (5 bases each). This CDR3 is 15 amino acids long. V lost 2 bases and J 5 bases, leaving 14 bases between the germline ends. The germline V gene has CDR1 SGHRS and CDR2 YFSETQ. CDR3 in DNA: TGCGCCAGCAGCTTTTCCAGGGTGGGGGAAAACATTCAGTACTTC. This gives the protein CASSFSRVGENIQYF. The whole variable domain, filled in from reference TRBV5-1 and TRBJ2-4, reads KAGVTQTPRYLIKTRGQQVTLSCSPISGHRSVSWYQQTPGQGLQFLFEYFSETQRNKGNFPGRFSGRQFSNSRSEMNVSTLELGDSALYLCASSFSRVGENIQYFGAGTRLSVL.

The chain combines TRBV28 with TRBJ2-3, with a weak D call TRBD2 (5 bases). V was cut by 8 bases and J by 7 bases, with 16 bases left in between. Germline V lookup: CDR1 MDHEN, CDR2 SYDVKM. The CDR3 totals 13 residues. In DNA form, the CDR3 reads TGTGCCAGCTCCCTCCTACCCGGGAATACGCAGTATTTT. Its translation is CASSLLPGNTQYF.

The sample holds many counts of this clonotype. This chain joins TRBV20-1 and TRBJ1-4; a possible D gene is TRBD1 (6 bases). Germline lookup yields CDR1 DFQATT and CDR2 SNEGSKA (reference sequence). This CDR3 is built from 14 residues. The V end was cut by 5 bases, the J end by 7 bases, with 17 bases between. The DNA for the CDR3 is TGCAGTGCTCCAATGACAGGTGAAGGTGAAAAACTGTTTTTT. Protein product: CSAPMTGEGEKLFF.

In DNA form, the CDR3 reads TGTGCCAGCAGTTTTGGAAGGGGGAGGAATGAGCAGTTCTTC. It translates to CASSFGRGRNEQFF. The chain uses TRBV28 and TRBJ2-1; D is possibly TRBD1 or TRBD2 (6 bases each). This CDR3 has 14 amino acids. Trimming removed 3 bases from V and 7 bases from J, with 13 bases in between. Germline V gene lookup returns CDR1 MDHEN and CDR2 SYDVKM.

This clonotype was observed many times. This chain uses TRBV29-1 with TRBJ2-7, with 8 nucleotides matching TRBD1. Per germline, CDR1 SQVTM and CDR2 ANQGSEA. CDR3 length: 14 amino acids. The V segment lost 4 bases and the J segment 1 base; nucleotides outside the gene matches: 6. The CDR3 spells CSVGGGTGSYEQYF. The CDR3 bases are TGCAGCGTTGGAGGAGGGACAGGTTCCTACGAGCAGTACTTC.

This clonotype has a count of ten or more. Here the CDR3 DNA reads TGCGCCAGCAGCCACAGTGAAGGGATTGGAGAGACCCAGTACTTC. This codes for CASSHSEGIGETQYF. This chain connects TRBV4-1 to TRBJ2-5, with no clear D. CDR1 is MGHRA and CDR2 is YSYEKL in the germline V gene. The CDR3 spans 15 residues. V lost 3 bases, J lost 4 bases, and 15 bases lay in between.

The chain combines TRBV20-1 with TRBJ2-7; D may be TRBD1 (5 bases). The germline gives CDR1 DFQATT, CDR2 SNEGSKA (reference sequence). The CDR3 is 17 amino acids. V lost 3 bases, J lost 5 bases, and 26 bases lay in between. In DNA, the CDR3 is TGCAGTGCTAGTCGTCCTGAGGTCGGCAGGGCCGGCGACGAGCAGTACTTC. This sequence encodes CSASRPEVGRAGDEQYF.

This clonotype was observed a handful of times. The rearrangement joins TRBV6-6 to TRBJ2-5; D not certain. This CDR3 has 12 residues. The ends were cut back, 2 bases at V and 3 bases at J, with 4 bases in the middle. The germline gives CDR1 MNHNY, CDR2 SVGAGI (reference sequence). This CDR3 reads CASSYREETQYF. CDR3 sequence (DNA): TGTGCCAGCAGTTACAGGGAAGAGACCCAGTACTTC.

This clonotype was observed many times. The CDR3 DNA is TGTGCCAGTGAACAGGGGCCAACGAACACCGGGGAGCTGTTTTTT. Protein product: CASEQGPTNTGELFF. The chain combines TRBV6-6 with TRBJ2-2; 7 bases fit TRBD1. V was clipped by 9 bases and J by 0 bases; unmatched bases: 7. Per germline, CDR1 MNHNY and CDR2 SVGAGI (reference sequence). The CDR3 contains 15 residues.

The chain links TRBV27 to TRBJ2-3; tentative D call: TRBD2 (7 bases). Germline values: CDR1 MNHEY, CDR2 SMNVEV (reference sequence). The CDR3 spans 13 residues. V was clipped by 6 bases and J by 5 bases, with 12 bases between them. CDR3 protein: CASRDGGRDTQYF. The DNA for the CDR3 is TGTGCCAGCAGGGACGGGGGGCGAGATACGCAGTATTTT.

The chain combines TRBV2 with TRBJ1-6, with D uncertain. From germline, CDR1 is SNHLY and CDR2 FYNNEI. Trimming removed 3 bases from V and 7 bases from J, with 7 bases in between. The CDR3 runs to 13 residues. In DNA form, the CDR3 reads TGTGCCAGCAGTGAGGGGTGGAATTCACCCCTCCACTTT. It yields the protein CASSEGWNSPLHF.

In this sample, this clonotype turned up many times. The chain employs TRBV5-1 and TRBJ1-2, with D unresolved. This CDR3 comprises 13 residues. The V end was cut by 4 bases, the J end by 4 bases, with 11 bases between. The V gene's germline CDR1 is SGHRS and CDR2 YFSETQ. The CDR3 spells CASSLKDGYGYTF. For the CDR3, the DNA is TGCGCCAGCAGCCTAAAGGACGGCTATGGCTACACCTTC.

This clonotype was seen a handful of times. The chain carries TRBV28 and TRBJ2-5; D perhaps matches TRBD2 (5 bases). V lost 5 bases and J lost 3, with 13 bases in between. Germline CDR1 reads MDHEN; CDR2 reads SYDVKM. CDR3 length: 14 residues. CDR3 loop: CASSPSGVEETQYF. The CDR3 DNA sequence: TGTGCCAGCAGTCCATCCGGGGTGGAAGAGACCCAGTACTTC.

The sample holds many counts of this clonotype. This chain links TRBV4-2 with TRBJ2-1; 11 positions agree with TRBD2. Germline assignment: CDR1 LGHNA and CDR2 YNFKEQ. This CDR3 is 16 amino acids long. V lost 2 bases, J lost 2 bases, and 2 bases stayed unmatched. Here the CDR3 DNA reads TGTGCCAGCAGCCAACTACTAGCGGGAGCCTACAATGAGCAGTTCTTC. The encoded protein is CASSQLLAGAYNEQFF.

This clonotype was recorded many times. This chain links TRBV2 with TRBJ1-1; no clear D gene. There are 14 residues in the CDR3. The ends were cut back, 6 bases at V and 0 bases at J, with 11 bases in the middle. Germline lookup yields CDR1 SNHLY and CDR2 FYNNEI. CDR3 in amino acids: CASSLGSVNTEAFF. CDR3 DNA: TGTGCCAGCAGCCTTGGCTCGGTGAACACTGAAGCTTTCTTT.

This clonotype showed up just a few times. V gene TRBV4-3 combines with J gene TRBJ2-7, with TRBD2 identical over 8 bases. The CDR3 covers 15 residues. The ends lost 2 bases at V and 4 bases at J; junction bases unmatched: 7. Per the germline V gene, CDR1 is LGHNA and CDR2 is YSLEER. The CDR3 nucleotides are TGCGCCAGCAGCCAAACCCTAGCGGGTTCTTACGAGCAGTACTTC. Its translation is CASSQTLAGSYEQYF.

This clonotype was seen a handful of times. This sequence joins TRBV12-3 or TRBV12-4 and TRBJ2-2; possibly TRBD2 for D (6 bases). The CDR3 is 14 residues long. Trimming left V 8 bases short and J 4 bases short, with 14 bases between. Here the CDR3 DNA reads TGTGCCAGCGGGGGGAAGCGGAGCACCGGGGAGCTGTTTTTT. Its protein is CASGGKRSTGELFF.

This clonotype came up a few times. This chain joins TRBV5-1 and TRBJ2-2; unclear D gene. Germline CDR1 is SGHRS and CDR2 is YFSETQ. The CDR3 has 12 amino acids. The V end lost 0 bases, the J end lost 7 bases, and 4 bases lay between the germline ends. CDR3 sequence: CASSLGVGELFF. The CDR3 DNA is TGCGCCAGCAGCTTGGGGGTCGGGGAGCTGTTTTTT.